The entry that follows covers one T cell receptor (beta chain) sequence. These data are taken from a study of blood T cell repertoires in COVID-19. Using immunoSEQ multiplex PCR, the repertoire was profiled, and TCRdb retains in-frame clones only, with some absent. The table has 200,000 or so clones, about 80% seen once; the top ten hold around 7%. The CDR3 consists of 15 residues. Germline assignment: CDR1 SGHRS and CDR2 YFSETQ. V was clipped by 4 bases and J by 2 bases; unmatched bases: 8. Participants spanned ages about 18 to 95 years and resided in fewer than 30 US areas. This TCR derives from a man between 35 and 55 years old who had recovered from COVID-19. The chain recombines TRBV5-1 with TRBJ1-1; TRBD1 matches at 7 bases. The material sequenced was PBMCs or T cells enriched from blood (not recorded which). Here the CDR3 reads CASSNRQGPNTEAFF. The CDR3 DNA sequence: TGCGCCAGCAGCAACCGACAGGGACCCAACACTGAAGCTTTCTTT.